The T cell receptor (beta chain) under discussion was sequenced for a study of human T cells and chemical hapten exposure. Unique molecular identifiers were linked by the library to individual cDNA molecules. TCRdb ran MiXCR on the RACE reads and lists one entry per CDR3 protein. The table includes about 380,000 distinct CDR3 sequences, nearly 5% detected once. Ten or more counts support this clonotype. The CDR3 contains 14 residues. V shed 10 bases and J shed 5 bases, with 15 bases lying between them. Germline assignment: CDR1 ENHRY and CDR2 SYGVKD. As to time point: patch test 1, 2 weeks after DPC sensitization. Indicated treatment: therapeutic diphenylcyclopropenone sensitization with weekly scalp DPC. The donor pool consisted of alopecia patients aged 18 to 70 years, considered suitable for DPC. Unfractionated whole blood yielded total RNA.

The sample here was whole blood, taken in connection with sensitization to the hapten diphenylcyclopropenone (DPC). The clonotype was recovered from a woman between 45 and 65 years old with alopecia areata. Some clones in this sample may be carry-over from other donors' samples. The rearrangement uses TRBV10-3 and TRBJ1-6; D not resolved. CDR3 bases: TGTGCCACCGGTGGCCGGAACGATAATTCACCCCTCCACTTT. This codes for CATGGRNDNSPLHF.